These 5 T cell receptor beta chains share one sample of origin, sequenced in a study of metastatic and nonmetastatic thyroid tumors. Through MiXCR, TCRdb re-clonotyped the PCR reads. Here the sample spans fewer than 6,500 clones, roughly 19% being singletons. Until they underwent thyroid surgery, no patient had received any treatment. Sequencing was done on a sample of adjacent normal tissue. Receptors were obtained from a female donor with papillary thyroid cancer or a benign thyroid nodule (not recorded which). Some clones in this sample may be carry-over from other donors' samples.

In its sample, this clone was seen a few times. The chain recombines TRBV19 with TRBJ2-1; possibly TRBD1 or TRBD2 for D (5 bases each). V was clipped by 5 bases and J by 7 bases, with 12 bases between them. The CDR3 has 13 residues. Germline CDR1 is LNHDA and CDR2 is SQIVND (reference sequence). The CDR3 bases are TGTGCCAGTAGTCCCAGAGGGGTAAATGAGCAGTTCTTC. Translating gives CASSPRGVNEQFF.

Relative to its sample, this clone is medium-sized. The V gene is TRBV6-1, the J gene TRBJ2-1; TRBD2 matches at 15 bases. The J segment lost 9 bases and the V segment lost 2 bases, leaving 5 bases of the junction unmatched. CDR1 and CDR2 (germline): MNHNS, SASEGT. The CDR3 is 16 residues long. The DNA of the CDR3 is TGTGCCAGCAGTGAATATAGGGGACTAGCGGGAGGTGAGCAGTTCTTC. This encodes CASSEYRGLAGGEQFF.

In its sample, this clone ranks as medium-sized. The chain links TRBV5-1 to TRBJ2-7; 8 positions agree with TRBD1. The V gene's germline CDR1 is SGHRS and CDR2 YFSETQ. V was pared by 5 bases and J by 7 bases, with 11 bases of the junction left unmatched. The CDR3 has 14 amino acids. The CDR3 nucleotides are TGCGCCAGCAGGCCGGGACAGGCACTAAGAGAGCAGTACTTC. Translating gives CASRPGQALREQYF. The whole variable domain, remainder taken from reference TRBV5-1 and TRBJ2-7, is KAGVTQTPRYLIKTRGQQVTLSCSPISGHRSVSWYQQTPGQGLQFLFEYFSETQRNKGNFPGRFSGRQFSNSRSEMNVSTLELGDSALYLCASRPGQALREQYFGPGTRLTVT.

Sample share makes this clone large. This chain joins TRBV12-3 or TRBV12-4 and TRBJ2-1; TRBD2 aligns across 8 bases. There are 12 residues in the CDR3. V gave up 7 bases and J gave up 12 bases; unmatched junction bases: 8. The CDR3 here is CASTGGGPGQFF. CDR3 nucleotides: TGTGCCAGCACCGGGGGGGGGCCCGGGCAGTTCTTC.

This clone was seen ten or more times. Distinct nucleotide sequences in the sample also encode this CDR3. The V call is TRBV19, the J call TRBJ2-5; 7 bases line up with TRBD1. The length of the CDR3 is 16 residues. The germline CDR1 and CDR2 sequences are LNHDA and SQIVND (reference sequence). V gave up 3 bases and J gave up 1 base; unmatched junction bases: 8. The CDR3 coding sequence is TGTGCCAGTAGTATCCTGACAGGGTACGGCCAAGAGACCCAGTACTTC. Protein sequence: CASSILTGYGQETQYF.